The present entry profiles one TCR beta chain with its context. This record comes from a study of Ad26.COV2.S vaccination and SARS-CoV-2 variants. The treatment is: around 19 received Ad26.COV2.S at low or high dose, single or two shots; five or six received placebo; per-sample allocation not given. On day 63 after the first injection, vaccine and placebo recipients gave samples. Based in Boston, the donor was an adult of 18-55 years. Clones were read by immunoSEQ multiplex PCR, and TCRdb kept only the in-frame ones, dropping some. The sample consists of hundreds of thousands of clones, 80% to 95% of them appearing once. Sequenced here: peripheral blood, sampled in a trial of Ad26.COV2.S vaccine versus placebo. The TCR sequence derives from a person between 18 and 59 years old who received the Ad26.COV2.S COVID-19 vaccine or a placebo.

The CDR3 is CASSIRLAGGGGTGELFF. DNA for the CDR3: TGTGCCAGTAGTATCAGACTAGCGGGAGGCGGGGGCACCGGGGAGCTGTTTTTT. V usage is TRBV19 and J usage is TRBJ2-2; 13 bases line up with TRBD2. This CDR3 region has 18 residues. Germline assignment: CDR1 LNHDA and CDR2 SQIVND (reference sequence). Losses at the gene ends were 3 bases for V and 4 bases for J; bases not matched to a gene: 8.